These 17 T cell receptor beta chains were all obtained from the same sample, sequenced in a study of identical twins (dated by TCRdb to about 2016). Preparation of the library involved 5' RACE. Sequencer: Illumina HiSeq 2000. TCRdb trimmed public reads at Q25 via fastp, called clones via MiXCR and kept in-frame beta chains. Entries are consolidated by CDR3 protein sequence, retaining the most common genes and DNA. The sample yields 500,000 to 550,000 distinct CDR3 sequences; about a fifth were counted once. Approximately 0.52% of the sample belongs to the ten largest clones. Separately, the same data were catalogued under a study of yellow fever vaccine responses in identical twins.

Specimen: CD4+ T cells sorted from blood. The receptor set was obtained from a woman in her late teens or twenties in good health.

This clonotype occurred a few times. The chain recombines TRBV6-5 with TRBJ2-7, with 10 bases identical to TRBD2. The V and J ends lost 2 bases and 0 bases, in that order; junction bases with no gene match: 13. The CDR3 covers 19 residues. Germline CDR1 MNHEY, CDR2 SVGAGI. The CDR3 bases are TGTGCCAGCAGTTACGGGCCCCCCTCCCTAGCGGGGGCCTCCTACGAGCAGTACGTC. It codes for CASSYGPPSLAGASYEQYV.

V gene TRBV28 combines with J gene TRBJ2-3, with 7 bases identical to TRBD1. CDR1 and CDR2 (germline): MDHEN, SYDVKM. This CDR3 contains 14 residues. V was clipped by 5 bases and J by 2 bases; unmatched bases: 4. The CDR3 reads CASSPDRVTDTQYF. CDR3 DNA sequence: TGTGCCAGCAGTCCTGACAGGGTCACAGATACGCAGTATTTT.

This chain joins TRBV7-9 and TRBJ2-1; D gene unclear. This CDR3 comprises 11 residues. Trimming took off 5 bases at V and 7 bases at J, with 6 bases between the two ends. CDR1 and CDR2 (germline): SEHNR, FQNEAQ (reference sequence). This CDR3 is CASSSPNEQFF. The CDR3 DNA follows: TGTGCCAGCAGCAGCCCGAATGAGCAGTTCTTC.

V usage is TRBV7-9 and J usage is TRBJ2-1; D ambiguous. The CDR3 spans 13 residues. The germline gives CDR1 SEHNR, CDR2 FQNEAQ (reference sequence). V was shortened by 4 bases and J by 4 bases, with 8 bases between the two germline ends. DNA for the CDR3: TGTGCCAGCAGCTATGACACATACAATGAGCAGTTCTTC. Encoded protein: CASSYDTYNEQFF.

The rearrangement joins TRBV7-9 to TRBJ1-2; D not certain. Germline V lookup: CDR1 SEHNR, CDR2 FQNEAQ (reference sequence). Trimming cost V 3 bases and J 4 bases, with 15 bases left between them. This CDR3 is built from 15 residues. CDR3 amino acids: CASSFVVRGTYGYTF. CDR3 DNA: TGTGCCAGCAGCTTTGTGGTCCGGGGAACCTATGGCTACACCTTC.

This chain joins TRBV20-1 and TRBJ1-2; D is ambiguous. V was clipped by 4 bases and J by 4 bases, with 4 bases between them. The germline CDR1 and CDR2 sequences are DFQATT and SNEGSKA (reference sequence). The CDR3 is 10 residues long. CDR3 loop: CSAITYGYTF. Written as DNA, the CDR3 is TGCAGTGCTATTACCTATGGCTACACCTTC.

This clonotype was counted between two and nine times. V and J are TRBV29-1 and TRBJ2-3; no definite D call. In germline, CDR1 is SQVTM, CDR2 ANQGSEA. The CDR3 length is 13 residues. V lost 4 bases to trimming and J lost 2 bases, with 10 bases between them. The DNA for the CDR3 is TGCAGCGTTGTATCTCCCATCACAGATACGCAGTATTTT. Amino acid sequence: CSVVSPITDTQYF.

The sample holds many counts of this clonotype. V and J are TRBV29-1 and TRBJ2-3, with 10 bases aligning to TRBD2. The junction had 5 bases not matched to a gene; V was cut back by 1 base and J by 4 bases. The CDR3 has 15 residues. Looked up from germline, CDR1 is SQVTM and CDR2 is ANQGSEA. CDR3 protein: CSVEGASGRSDTQYF. CDR3 nucleotide sequence: TGCAGCGTTGAAGGGGCTAGCGGGAGATCAGATACGCAGTATTTT.

Ten or more counts support this clonotype. The rearrangement joins TRBV12-3 or TRBV12-4 to TRBJ2-2; 11 nucleotides line up with TRBD2. This CDR3 has 15 residues. V shed 5 bases, J shed 5 bases, and the junction held 4 bases outside the gene matches. The CDR3 protein is CASSVSGRATGELFF. The DNA for the CDR3 is TGTGCCAGCAGTGTTAGCGGGAGGGCGACCGGGGAGCTGTTTTTT.

V gene TRBV5-1 combines with J gene TRBJ2-3, with 10 nucleotides matching TRBD2. This CDR3 contains 16 residues. Trimming at V came to 0 bases and at J to 3 bases, leaving 4 bases not matched to a gene. Looked up from germline, CDR1 is SGHRS and CDR2 is YFSETQ. CDR3 sequence (DNA): TGCGCCAGCAGCTTGGCGGCTAGCGGGAGTACAGATACGCAGTATTTT. It specifies CASSLAASGSTDTQYF.

This chain connects TRBV3-1 to TRBJ2-7; the D gene is possibly TRBD1 (5 bases). The V and J ends lost 5 bases and 0 bases respectively, with 11 bases between them. CDR3 length: 14 residues. Germline V gene data show CDR1 as LGHDT and CDR2 as YNNKEL (reference sequence). The CDR3 is CASSKGVNSYEQYF. For the CDR3, the DNA is TGTGCCAGCAGCAAAGGGGTCAACTCCTACGAGCAGTACTTC.

This sequence joins TRBV5-1 and TRBJ1-1; D possibly corresponds to TRBD1 (5 bases). The V end lost 0 bases, the J end lost 0 bases, and 9 bases lay between the germline ends. CDR3 size: 15 residues. Germline values: CDR1 SGHRS, CDR2 YFSETQ. The DNA of the CDR3 is TGCGCCAGCAGCTTGGTCAGAGGGGTGAACACTGAAGCTTTCTTT. This codes for CASSLVRGVNTEAFF.

The chain employs TRBV20-1 and TRBJ1-1; D unresolved. Trimming took 4 bases from V and 3 from J, leaving 6 bases between them. The CDR3 has 11 amino acids. Looked up from germline, CDR1 is DFQATT and CDR2 is SNEGSKA (reference sequence). CDR3 bases: TGCAGTGCTAAGTGGTACACTGAAGCTTTCTTT. Amino acids: CSAKWYTEAFF.

The chain couples TRBV4-1 to TRBJ2-5; D is uncertain. This CDR3 has 14 residues. Germline CDR1 MGHRA, CDR2 YSYEKL. V lost 1 base and J 0 bases, leaving 6 bases between the germline ends. The CDR3 DNA is TGCGCCAGCAGCCAAGGGTTCAACCAAGAGACCCAGTACTTC. Amino acids: CASSQGFNQETQYF.

The J gene is TRBJ2-2, the V gene TRBV3-1, with 7 positions matching TRBD1. The germline V gene has CDR1 LGHDT and CDR2 YNNKEL (reference sequence). Trimming removed 7 bases from V and 1 base from J; junction bases left unmatched: 6. The CDR3 sequence is 15 residues long. As DNA, the CDR3 is TGTGCCAGCACCCCCGGGACAGAGAACACCGGGGAGCTGTTTTTT. Translation: CASTPGTENTGELFF.

The chain combines TRBV27 with TRBJ1-4; D remains unclear. This CDR3 comprises 16 residues. Trimming cost V 5 bases and J 5 bases, with 18 bases left between them. CDR1 is MNHEY and CDR2 is SMNVEV in the germline V gene (reference sequence). The CDR3 loop is CASSPRTAPKNEKLFF. DNA for the CDR3: TGTGCCAGCAGTCCTCGGACGGCACCCAAAAATGAAAAACTGTTTTTT.

The CDR3 sequence is CASSLAGGAENEQFF. CDR3 bases: TGTGCCAGCAGCTTGGCCGGGGGGGCGGAGAATGAGCAGTTCTTC. The chain combines TRBV5-6 with TRBJ2-1; 8 nucleotides agree with TRBD2. V lost 0 bases, J lost 7 bases, and 6 bases stayed unmatched. This CDR3 spans 15 amino acids. Germline assignment: CDR1 SGHDT and CDR2 YYEEEE.